The clone carrying this TCR beta chain appeared many times. Its matching antigen is unknown. The presence of a unique molecular identifier marked each TCR cDNA molecule. TCRdb reprocessed the 5' RACE reads via MiXCR and lists one record per CDR3 protein. The sample consists of more than 60,000 distinct CDR3 sequences, under 8.5% of them appearing once. This sample is drawn from a study of spatial heterogeneity in lung cancer. Overall study findings and caveats: Whereas they appeared in blood less at follow-up, ubiquitous expanded tumor TCRs appeared there more at resection.

The time point denotes: sample taken at primary tumor resection. The germline V and J ends were trimmed by 5 bases and 5 bases, with 12 bases remaining between them. Germline V gene sequence: CDR1 DFQATT, CDR2 SNEGSKA (reference sequence). The CDR3 totals 12 residues. The sequenced sample was PBMCs, obtained at surgery. This TCR came from a male donor with early-stage non-small cell lung cancer. The chain uses TRBV20-1 and TRBJ1-2; unclear D gene. The CDR3: CSAGLAGYGYTF. CDR3 in DNA: TGCAGTGCTGGCTTAGCAGGATATGGCTACACCTTC.